These 10 T cell receptor beta chains share one sample of origin, sequenced in a study of spatial heterogeneity in lung cancer. General study results and limits: It was found that expanded intratumoral alpha and beta TCR counts tracked tumor mutation counts.

Time point given: sample taken at primary tumor resection. These receptors' antigens are unknown. TCRdb passed the 5' RACE reads through MiXCR, listing each CDR3 protein once. The data contain 20,000 to 25,000 distinct CDR3 sequences, about 15% of them seen just once; the ten biggest clones take up roughly 30%. The material was lung tumor tissue, obtained at surgery. These TCRs come from a female donor with early-stage non-small cell lung cancer.

This rearrangement joins TRBV4-3 to TRBJ1-1; no clear D gene. V was trimmed by 0 bases and J by 3 bases, leaving 14 bases between them. CDR1 LGHNA and CDR2 YSLEER come from the germline V gene. There are 16 residues in the CDR3. CDR3 coding DNA: TGCGCCAGCAGCCAAGAAATGGTCCAGGCCTACACTGAAGCTTTCTTT. This sequence encodes CASSQEMVQAYTEAFF.

This clonotype showed up just a few times. The gene calls are TRBV19 and TRBJ2-5; 9 nucleotides line up with TRBD2. This CDR3 comprises 14 residues. Germline V CDR1 and CDR2: LNHDA, SQIVND (reference sequence). Trimming cost V 7 bases and J 9 bases; bases outside gene matches: 12. In DNA, the CDR3 is TGTGCCAGTAAGGACGCGGGAGGGCGCCGGGCCCAGTACTTC. Amino acid sequence: CASKDAGGRRAQYF.

The sample holds many counts of this clonotype. The rearrangement uses TRBV28 and TRBJ1-2; D remains unclear. Germline V gene lookup returns CDR1 MDHEN and CDR2 SYDVKM. This CDR3 comprises 13 residues. Trimming shortened V by 4 bases and J by 4 bases, and 10 bases separated the two germline ends. CDR3 nucleotide sequence: TGTGCCAGCAGTTCCAGTCTTGGCTATGGCTACACCTTC. Amino acid sequence: CASSSSLGYGYTF.

The V gene is TRBV6-6, the J gene TRBJ2-4; 7 positions match TRBD2. Germline V gives CDR1 MNHNY, CDR2 SVGAGI (reference sequence). With V trimmed by 4 bases and J by 0 bases, 9 bases remained unmatched. The CDR3 extends over 17 amino acids. The CDR3 loop is CASSWGEGTLAKNIQYF. The CDR3 coding sequence is TGTGCCAGCAGTTGGGGGGAGGGTACCTTAGCCAAAAACATTCAGTACTTC.

This clonotype was seen ten or more times. The rearrangement links TRBV5-1 to TRBJ2-7; either TRBD1 or TRBD2 may fit D (6 bases each). Germline lookup yields CDR1 SGHRS and CDR2 YFSETQ. V was shortened by 2 bases and J by 2 bases, with 17 bases between the two germline ends. The CDR3 covers 16 residues. The CDR3 bases are TGCGCCAGCAGCTTTGGGGGGCCAGGGCAAGCCTACGAGCAGTACTTC. Its translation is CASSFGGPGQAYEQYF. Full variable domain (rest looked up from reference TRBV5-1 and TRBJ2-7): KAGVTQTPRYLIKTRGQQVTLSCSPISGHRSVSWYQQTPGQGLQFLFEYFSETQRNKGNFPGRFSGRQFSNSRSEMNVSTLELGDSALYLCASSFGGPGQAYEQYFGPGTRLTVT.

This clonotype was seen a handful of times. CDR3 in DNA: TGTGCCAGTAGTATTTCTGGGGAAACCTACAATGAGCAGTTCTTC. It specifies CASSISGETYNEQFF. The V call is TRBV19, the J call TRBJ2-1; no clear D gene. CDR3 length: 15 amino acids. V shed 3 bases and J shed 2 bases, with 11 bases lying between them. Germline values: CDR1 LNHDA, CDR2 SQIVND (reference sequence).

This clonotype was observed many times. V usage is TRBV20-1 and J usage is TRBJ2-3; D might be TRBD2 (5 bases). The V gene lost 5 bases and the J gene lost 1 base, with 7 bases spanning the gap. CDR3 size: 12 residues. Germline V gives CDR1 DFQATT, CDR2 SNEGSKA (reference sequence). The CDR3 region is CSAEGRTDTQYF. DNA of the CDR3: TGCAGTGCTGAGGGCCGCACAGATACGCAGTATTTT.

Relative to its sample, this clonotype is medium-sized. This chain links TRBV11-1 with TRBJ2-7, with D uncertain. Germline assignment: CDR1 SGHAT and CDR2 FQDESV (reference sequence). V lost 3 bases and J 6 bases, leaving 9 bases between the germline ends. The CDR3 loop spans 12 amino acids. CDR3 sequence reads: CASSFSSVEQYF. CDR3 sequence (DNA): TGTGCCAGCAGCTTTTCATCGGTCGAGCAGTACTTC.

This clonotype showed up many times. This chain connects TRBV18 to TRBJ2-5; a weak D match, TRBD2 (6 bases). This CDR3 spans 13 amino acids. Germline values: CDR1 KGHSH, CDR2 LQKENI. Trimming took 5 bases from V and 5 from J, leaving 12 bases between them. CDR3 region: CASSSGTSETQYF. CDR3 DNA: TGTGCCAGCTCATCCGGGACTTCTGAGACCCAGTACTTC.

This clonotype was seen only a few times. The chain uses TRBV5-1 and TRBJ2-3; 10 nucleotides agree with TRBD2. Germline V gives CDR1 SGHRS, CDR2 YFSETQ. The CDR3 contains 19 residues. Unmatched junction bases numbered 18, after V lost 0 bases and J lost 8 bases. CDR3 coding DNA: TGCGCCAGCAGCTTGGTGATAGCGGGAGGCCTGGCGATACGAAGTACGCAGTATTTT. It specifies CASSLVIAGGLAIRSTQYF.